Shown below are 29 T cell receptor beta chains from a single sample sequenced in a study of OX40 agonist ivuxolimab in advanced cancers. Assay: immunoSEQ multiplex PCR; the TCRdb copy retains only in-frame clones and omits some. The sample records about 82,000 clones, 86% being singletons. Sequencing was performed on CD4+ or CD8+ T cells sorted from blood, taken in a trial of the OX40 agonist ivuxolimab. Receptor source: an adult with an advanced solid tumor such as melanoma, head and neck, liver or kidney cancer.

The V call is TRBV7-3, the J call TRBJ2-2, with D possibly TRBD2 on 6 matching bases. This CDR3 is 16 amino acids long. Trimming removed 4 bases at V and 5 bases at J, with 17 bases between. Germline loops: CDR1 SGHTA, CDR2 FQGTGA. The CDR3 loop reads CASSSPARGPTGELFF. The DNA for the CDR3 is TGTGCCAGCAGCTCCCCCGCGCGGGGACCTACCGGGGAGCTGTTTTTT.

The chain couples TRBV29-1 to TRBJ1-1; no definite D call. The germline V gene has CDR1 SQVTM and CDR2 ANQGSEA. The V gene lost 4 bases and the J gene lost 5 bases, with 20 bases spanning the gap. CDR3 length equals 15 residues. The CDR3 DNA reads as TGCAGCGTTGTTACTTCGCACGGGGTCGGAACTGAAGCTTTCTTT. It specifies CSVVTSHGVGTEAFF.

The CDR3 here is CASSPGTTQAEQYF. As DNA, the CDR3 is TGCGCCAGCAGCCCCGGGACCACCCAGGCCGAGCAGTACTTC. The chain links TRBV5-1 to TRBJ2-7; D might be TRBD1 or TRBD2, each matching 5 bases. The germline gives CDR1 SGHRS, CDR2 YFSETQ. CDR3 size: 14 residues. V dropped 4 bases and J dropped 6 bases, with 17 bases sitting between them.

J is TRBJ1-1 and V is TRBV19; no reliable D call. CDR3 length equals 14 residues. Trimming took 5 bases from V and 5 from J, leaving 15 bases between them. Germline-derived CDR1 and CDR2 are LNHDA and SQIVND (reference sequence). The CDR3 protein is CASSPLGSRTEAFF. DNA for the CDR3: TGTGCCAGTAGTCCCCTGGGGTCGAGGACTGAAGCTTTCTTT.

Only one count was recorded for this clone. The rearrangement joins TRBV5-1 to TRBJ2-3, with D perhaps assigned TRBD1 or TRBD2 (5 bases each). The CDR3 runs 14 residues. Trimming pared 0 bases from V and 4 bases from J, leaving 9 bases between. CDR1 is SGHRS and CDR2 is YFSETQ in the germline V gene. The chain's CDR3 is CASSLDPGPDTQYF. Here the CDR3 DNA reads TGCGCCAGCAGCTTGGACCCGGGGCCAGATACGCAGTATTTT.

The chain combines TRBV19 with TRBJ1-2; no clear D. V was trimmed by 5 bases and J by 1 base, leaving 8 bases between them. The CDR3 covers 13 residues. Germline CDR1 and CDR2: LNHDA and SQIVND (reference sequence). CDR3 DNA sequence: TGTGCCAGTAGTCATCGGGTTAACTATGGCTACACCTTC. Its translation is CASSHRVNYGYTF.

V usage is TRBV7-9 and J usage is TRBJ2-6, with 7 bases aligning to TRBD1. Looked up from germline, CDR1 is SEHNR and CDR2 is FQNEAQ (reference sequence). This CDR3 contains 18 residues. V lost 5 bases, J lost 0 bases, and 10 bases stayed unmatched. The CDR3 sequence is CASSLDRDSNSGANVLTF. CDR3 sequence (DNA): TGTGCCAGCAGCCTCGACCGGGACAGTAACTCTGGGGCCAACGTCCTGACTTTC.

V usage is TRBV7-8 and J usage is TRBJ2-7; D might be TRBD2 (5 bases). Deletions cut 7 bases from V and 1 base from J, with 11 bases between. Germline V gene lookup returns CDR1 SGHVS and CDR2 FQNEAQ. The CDR3 is made up of 13 amino acids. The chain's CDR3 is CASTIPGSYEQYF. In nucleotides, the CDR3 is TGTGCCAGCACAATTCCGGGATCCTACGAGCAGTACTTC.

Only a few counts were recorded for this clone. The V call is TRBV6-6, the J call TRBJ2-5; 10 bases fit TRBD2. The V gene's germline CDR1 is MNHNY and CDR2 SVGAGI (reference sequence). This CDR3 region has 14 residues. V trimming: 5 bases; J trimming: 4 bases; junction bases outside the gene matches: 4. CDR3 in DNA: TGTGCCAGCAGTCTTAGCGGGGGGTCAGAGACCCAGTACTTC. This translates into CASSLSGGSETQYF.

The chain employs TRBV7-2 and TRBJ1-1; the D gene is possibly TRBD1 (5 bases). The CDR3 sequence is 15 residues long. Germline values: CDR1 SGHTA, CDR2 FQGNSA. V lost 4 bases, J lost 2 bases, and 14 bases lay in between. CDR3 sequence (DNA): TGTGCCAGCAGCTGGGGGGTTGGGAGCAACACTGAAGCTTTCTTT. Protein: CASSWGVGSNTEAFF.

In this sample, this clone turned up once. V gene TRBV30 combines with J gene TRBJ2-1; 7 bases align to TRBD2. This CDR3 has 14 residues. The V segment lost 5 bases and the J segment 2 bases; nucleotides outside the gene matches: 6. CDR1 is GTSNPN and CDR2 is SVGIG in the germline V gene (reference sequence). CDR3 bases: TGTGCCTGGGAGCGGGACGGTACCTACAATGAGCAGTTCTTC. Its translation is CAWERDGTYNEQFF.

This rearrangement joins TRBV2 to TRBJ2-5; the match to TRBD2 covers 9 bases. The germline V gene encodes CDR1 SNHLY and CDR2 FYNNEI. V was clipped by 1 base and J by 2 bases; unmatched bases: 8. The CDR3 length is 17 residues. The CDR3 nucleotides are TGTGCCAGCAGTGAAGAACTGGGTCTAGCGGGGCAAGAGACCCAGTACTTC. Translation gives CASSEELGLAGQETQYF.

V and J are TRBV6-5 and TRBJ2-7; maybe TRBD2 (5 bases). The CDR3 consists of 14 residues. The V end was cut by 8 bases, the J end by 0 bases, with 14 bases between. From germline, CDR1 is MNHEY and CDR2 SVGAGI. This CDR3 reads CASVRLAGSYEQYF. The CDR3 nucleotides read TGTGCCAGCGTTAGGCTAGCCGGCTCCTACGAGCAGTACTTC.

This clone has more than one count but fewer than ten. CDR3 in amino acids: CASSLQVLDSPLHF. CDR3 coding DNA: TGTGCCAGCAGCTTACAGGTGCTTGATTCACCCCTCCACTTT. The chain links TRBV14 to TRBJ1-6; D may be TRBD1 (5 bases). V was shortened by 5 bases and J by 8 bases, with 13 bases between the two germline ends. This CDR3 spans 14 amino acids. Germline CDR1 SGHDN, CDR2 FVKESK.

J is TRBJ2-7 and V is TRBV27; 12 positions agree with TRBD2. This CDR3 comprises 14 residues. The junction had 1 base not matched to a gene; V was cut back by 5 bases and J by 2 bases. CDR1 is MNHEY and CDR2 is SMNVEV in the germline V gene (reference sequence). The CDR3 sequence is CASSLAGGPYEQYF. Written as DNA, the CDR3 is TGTGCCAGCAGTCTAGCGGGGGGGCCCTACGAGCAGTACTTC.

This clone has a single count. The gene calls are TRBV6-5 and TRBJ1-4, with D tentatively TRBD1 (5 bases). The CDR3 spans 13 residues. V gave up 8 bases and J gave up 4 bases, with 11 bases separating them. The V gene's germline CDR1 is MNHEY and CDR2 SVGAGI. The CDR3 nucleotides are TGTGCCAGCGTAGGGACGGATAATGAAAAACTGTTTTTT. Translated, it gives CASVGTDNEKLFF.

In this sample, this clone turned up once. The J gene is TRBJ2-3, the V gene TRBV18, with D unresolved. Deletions cut 3 bases from V and 0 bases from J, with 7 bases between. The CDR3 covers 14 residues. CDR1 KGHSH and CDR2 LQKENI come from the germline V gene. CDR3 protein: CASSPWGSTDTQYF. The CDR3 coding sequence is TGTGCCAGCTCACCCTGGGGTAGCACAGATACGCAGTATTTT. Drawing the rest from reference TRBV18 and TRBJ2-3, the complete variable domain is NAGVMQNPRHLVRRRGQEARLRCSPMKGHSHVYWYRQLPEEGLKFMVYLQKENIIDESGMPKERFSAEFPKEGPSILRIQQVVRGDSAAYFCASSPWGSTDTQYFGPGTRLTVL.

CDR3 loop: CASSTRTGGFGYTF. CDR3 DNA: TGCGCCAGCAGCACAAGGACAGGGGGCTTTGGCTACACCTTC. The chain carries TRBV5-1 and TRBJ1-2; 11 bases are shared with TRBD1. V shed 4 bases and J 7 bases; nucleotides not matched to a gene: 6. This CDR3 has 14 residues. CDR1 and CDR2 from the germline V gene are SGHRS and YFSETQ.

The rearrangement joins TRBV13 to TRBJ2-7; 9 positions agree with TRBD2. In germline, CDR1 is PRHDT, CDR2 FYEKMQ (reference sequence). Germline trimming cut 6 bases from V and 6 bases from J; bases unmatched to any gene: 9. The CDR3 consists of 14 residues. The DNA of the CDR3 is TGTGCCAGCAGACGAGGCGGGGGGGCCGTCGAGCAGTACTTC. Its protein is CASRRGGGAVEQYF.

The gene calls are TRBV11-2 and TRBJ2-1, with D possibly being TRBD2 (5 bases). CDR1 SGHAT and CDR2 FQNNGV come from the germline V gene. The V and J ends lost 8 bases and 7 bases respectively, with 18 bases between them. There are 14 residues in the CDR3. The CDR3 nucleotides read TGTGCCAGCTCCGGCAGAGGCGGGCAGAATGAGCAGTTCTTC. Translation gives CASSGRGGQNEQFF.

This chain joins TRBV5-1 and TRBJ1-2, with no clear D. From germline, CDR1 is SGHRS and CDR2 YFSETQ. The V gene lost 3 bases and the J gene lost 1 base, with 7 bases spanning the gap. The CDR3 runs 13 residues. Here the CDR3 DNA reads TGCGCCAGCAGCTCGGACGGTAACTATGGCTACACCTTC. Translating it yields CASSSDGNYGYTF. Full variable domain (rest looked up from reference TRBV5-1 and TRBJ1-2): KAGVTQTPRYLIKTRGQQVTLSCSPISGHRSVSWYQQTPGQGLQFLFEYFSETQRNKGNFPGRFSGRQFSNSRSEMNVSTLELGDSALYLCASSSDGNYGYTFGSGTRLTVV.

This chain uses TRBV30 with TRBJ1-2; 9 bases are a match to TRBD1. The V gene's germline CDR1 is GTSNPN and CDR2 SVGIG (reference sequence). With 4 bases clipped from V and 4 bases from J, the junction kept 10 bases outside the gene matches. The CDR3 sequence is 15 residues long. CDR3 in amino acids: CAWTSWGQGPYGYTF. DNA of the CDR3: TGTGCCTGGACCTCCTGGGGACAGGGACCCTATGGCTACACCTTC.

The chain links TRBV5-1 to TRBJ2-5, with a weak D call TRBD1 (8 bases). Trimming cost V 2 bases and J 5 bases, with 19 bases left between them. From germline, CDR1 is SGHRS and CDR2 YFSETQ. CDR3 length equals 16 residues. CDR3 sequence (DNA): TGCGCCAGCAGCTTCCTACAGGGGGGGACCATGGAGACCCAGTACTTC. Translated, it gives CASSFLQGGTMETQYF.

This clone was picked up one time. The chain joins TRBV9 to TRBJ1-1, with D possibly being TRBD1 (5 bases). This CDR3 spans 13 amino acids. V dropped 2 bases and J dropped 10 bases, with 15 bases sitting between them. Germline V gene lookup returns CDR1 SGDLS and CDR2 YYNGEE. DNA of the CDR3: TGTGCCAGCAGCGTCGGGGCGATGAGTGGAGCTTTCTTT. Its translation: CASSVGAMSGAFF.

The CDR3 loop reads CASSPYRVGGYNEQFF. The CDR3 DNA reads as TGTGCCAGCAGCCCCTACAGAGTAGGGGGTTACAATGAGCAGTTCTTC. V is TRBV7-8 and J is TRBJ2-1; D possibly corresponds to TRBD1 (6 bases). The CDR3 runs to 16 residues. Trimming removed 5 bases from V and 4 bases from J, with 18 bases in between. Looked up from germline, CDR1 is SGHVS and CDR2 is FQNEAQ.

The chain links TRBV18 to TRBJ2-5; no clear D. CDR1 is KGHSH and CDR2 is LQKENI in the germline V gene. The ends were cut back, 1 base at V and 2 bases at J, with 5 bases in the middle. The CDR3 extends over 13 amino acids. The CDR3 nucleotides are TGTGCCAGCTCACCACAACAACAAGAGACCCAGTACTTC. Translation: CASSPQQQETQYF.

The chain is built from TRBV6-1 and TRBJ1-3, with no clear D. The CDR3 consists of 13 residues. V gave up 0 bases and J gave up 9 bases, with 9 bases separating them. Looked up from germline, CDR1 is MNHNS and CDR2 is SASEGT. CDR3 amino acids: CASSEAVVSTIYF. The CDR3 nucleotides are TGTGCCAGCAGTGAAGCGGTGGTGAGCACCATATATTTT.

The chain uses TRBV5-4 and TRBJ1-1; D may be TRBD1 (5 bases). Germline lookup yields CDR1 SGHNT and CDR2 YYREEE (reference sequence). Trimming took 0 bases from V and 5 from J, leaving 8 bases between them. CDR3 length: 13 amino acids. CDR3 region: CASSLGGETEAFF. As DNA, the CDR3 is TGTGCCAGCAGCTTGGGGGGGGAAACTGAAGCTTTCTTT. The full variable domain, its missing parts supplied by reference TRBV5-4 and TRBJ1-1, is ETGVTQSPTHLIKTRGQQVTLRCSSQSGHNTVSWYQQALGQGPQFIFQYYREEENGRGNFPPRFSGLQFPNYSSELNVNALELDDSALYLCASSLGGETEAFFGQGTRLTVV.

The rearrangement links TRBV21-1 to TRBJ2-7. TRBV21-1 is described as a pseudogene. This CDR3 has 14 amino acids. The CDR3 loop is CASSKQGVPYEQYF. The CDR3 DNA follows: TGTGCCAGCAGCAAACAGGGAGTCCCCTACGAGCAGTACTTC.